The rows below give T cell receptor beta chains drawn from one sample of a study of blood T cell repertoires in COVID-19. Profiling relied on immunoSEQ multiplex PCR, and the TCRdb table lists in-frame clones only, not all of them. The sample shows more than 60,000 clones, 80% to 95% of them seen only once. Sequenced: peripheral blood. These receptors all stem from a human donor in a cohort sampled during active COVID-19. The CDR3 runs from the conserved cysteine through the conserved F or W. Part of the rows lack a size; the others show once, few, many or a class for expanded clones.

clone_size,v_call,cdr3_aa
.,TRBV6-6,CASSYSGSQYGYTF
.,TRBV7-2,CASTPPGAPRYEQYF
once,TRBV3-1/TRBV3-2,CASSQGLPPSTQYF
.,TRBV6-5,CASSYSRDTYEQYF
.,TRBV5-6,CASSLGQGIDGYTF
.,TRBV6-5,CATSIDGTGTDEQYF
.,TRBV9,CASSAGQINSPLHF
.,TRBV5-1,CASSLGDRGRAEQYF
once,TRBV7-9,CASSLAVGSSGNEKLFF
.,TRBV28,CASSFGGGGNTIYF
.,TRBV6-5,CASSYSRGTQYF
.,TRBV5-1,CASSGGVPSYEQYF
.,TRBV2,CASSEAPPRQGLYEQYF
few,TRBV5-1,CASSSGYEQYF
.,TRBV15,CATRDGTPNTEAFF
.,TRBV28,CASSSGWAQPQHF
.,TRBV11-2,CASSLTGGVTPYEQYF
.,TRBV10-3,CAISPRDRGDQETQYF
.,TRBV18,CASSEQGPGNTGELFF
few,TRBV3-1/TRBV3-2,CASSAGEGRPQHF
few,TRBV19,CASSMKGDRSSYNSPLHF
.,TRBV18,CASSPGLAGIGGDTQYF
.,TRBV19,CASSNTGKIPNSPLHF
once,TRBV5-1,CASRWPGLNEKLFF
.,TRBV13,CASSWGPNTEAFF
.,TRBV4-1,CASSRETSGALQETQYF
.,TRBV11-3,CASSSSSGGDNEQFF
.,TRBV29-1,CSVSRGNQPQHF
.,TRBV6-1,CASSELNYGYTF